This entry lists 29 T cell receptor beta chains sequenced from one sample in a study of shared clonotypes between healthy human individuals. Produced via immunoSEQ multiplex PCR; TCRdb's table is partial and in-frame only. This sample has around 1,000,000 clones, with 60% to 85% found just once. Material for sequencing was memory CD4+ T cells from PBMCs. Subset of the sample: CD45RA-negative fraction. The receptor source for this set is a man younger than 35 in good health. Some clones in this sample may be carry-over from other donors' samples.

The chain carries TRBV29-1 and TRBJ2-1; a weak D match, TRBD1 (6 bases). Trimming removed 8 bases at V and 3 bases at J, with 14 bases between. The CDR3 covers 13 residues. Germline-derived CDR1 and CDR2 are SQVTM and ANQGSEA. This chain's CDR3 is CSPGQLLYNEQFF. The CDR3 region has the DNA TGCAGCCCAGGACAGCTCCTCTACAATGAGCAGTTCTTC.

This chain uses TRBV11-2 with TRBJ2-1; D not certain. From germline, CDR1 is SGHAT and CDR2 FQNNGV. The CDR3 length is 12 residues. With 1 base removed from V and 6 bases from J, the gap between germline ends came to 4 bases. The CDR3 protein is CASSLGPNEQFF. The CDR3 bases are TGTGCCAGCAGCTTAGGACCCAATGAGCAGTTCTTC.

The chain uses TRBV11-2 and TRBJ2-7; 10 bases are a match to TRBD1. Germline V lookup: CDR1 SGHAT, CDR2 FQNNGV. The J segment lost 6 bases and the V segment lost 4 bases, leaving 6 bases of the junction unmatched. The CDR3 sequence is 14 residues long. This CDR3 is CASSSRDRGPEQYF. CDR3 DNA: TGTGCCAGCAGCTCCCGGGACAGGGGTCCCGAGCAGTACTTC.

The chain has TRBV5-1 and TRBJ1-1; 8 bases match TRBD1. In germline, CDR1 is SGHRS, CDR2 YFSETQ. Trimming cost V 4 bases and J 4 bases; bases outside gene matches: 6. The CDR3 has 14 amino acids. CDR3 loop: CASSKDRVGTEAFF. CDR3 nucleotides: TGCGCCAGCAGCAAGGACAGGGTTGGCACTGAAGCTTTCTTT.

Comments on this clone: The same CDR3 is also encoded by other DNA sequences in this sample. The chain carries TRBV7-9 and TRBJ1-1, with a tentative D call TRBD1 (5 bases). V gave up 3 bases and J gave up 2 bases, with 7 bases separating them. The CDR3 loop spans 13 amino acids. Germline CDR1 reads SEHNR; CDR2 reads FQNEAQ (reference sequence). The CDR3 region is CASSLTANTEAFF. Here the CDR3 DNA reads TGTGCCAGCAGCTTGACAGCAAACACTGAAGCTTTCTTT.

On this clone: The identical CDR3 is also encoded by other nucleotide sequences in the sample. The V and J genes are TRBV2 and TRBJ1-5; perhaps TRBD1 as D (5 bases). The CDR3 has 15 residues. The germline V gene encodes CDR1 SNHLY and CDR2 FYNNEI. Trimming removed 2 bases at V and 2 bases at J, with 10 bases between. As DNA, the CDR3 is TGTGCCAGCAGTGAACGGGGCCTAGGCAATCAGCCCCAGCATTTT. Its protein is CASSERGLGNQPQHF.

J is TRBJ1-5 and V is TRBV18, with TRBD1 matching 7 bases. V was pared by 4 bases and J by 0 bases, with 6 bases of the junction left unmatched. Germline V CDR1 and CDR2: KGHSH, LQKENI. The CDR3 runs to 16 residues. This CDR3 is CASSQSTGNSNQPQHF. CDR3 coding DNA: TGTGCCAGCTCACAATCGACAGGGAATAGCAATCAGCCCCAGCATTTT. Based on the CDR3 plus reference TRBV18 and TRBJ1-5, the full variable domain is NAGVMQNPRHLVRRRGQEARLRCSPMKGHSHVYWYRQLPEEGLKFMVYLQKENIIDESGMPKERFSAEFPKEGPSILRIQQVVRGDSAAYFCASSQSTGNSNQPQHFGDGTRLSIL.

The rearrangement uses TRBV4-1 and TRBJ1-2, with a tentative D call TRBD1 (6 bases). In germline, CDR1 is MGHRA, CDR2 YSYEKL. The CDR3 runs 14 residues. Trimming stripped 2 bases from V and 1 base from J, with 8 bases between. The CDR3, as DNA: TGCGCCAGCAGCCAAACAGGGAATAACTATGGCTACACCTTC. Protein sequence: CASSQTGNNYGYTF.

The genes are TRBV5-1 and TRBJ1-3; D is perhaps TRBD1 (6 bases). V was trimmed by 2 bases and J by 0 bases, leaving 9 bases between them. The CDR3 runs 15 residues. Germline V gene lookup returns CDR1 SGHRS and CDR2 YFSETQ. CDR3 nucleotides: TGCGCCAGCAGCTTAGGACAGCTCTCTGGAAACACCATATATTTT. Translating gives CASSLGQLSGNTIYF.

CDR3 coding DNA: TGTGCCAGCAGCCCAATCCGGGACGGGGTCGGCACTGAAGCTTTCTTT. Its protein is CASSPIRDGVGTEAFF. The chain recombines TRBV7-6 with TRBJ1-1; weak D call: TRBD1 (5 bases). CDR1 and CDR2 from the germline V gene are SGHVS and FNYEAQ. V was trimmed by 5 bases and J by 4 bases, leaving 20 bases between them. The CDR3 covers 16 residues. The whole variable domain, remainder taken from reference TRBV7-6 and TRBJ1-1, is GAGVSQSPRYKVTKRGQDVALRCDPISGHVSLYWYRQALGQGPEFLTYFNYEAQQDKSGLPNDRFSAERPEGSISTLTIQRTEQRDSAMYRCASSPIRDGVGTEAFFGQGTRLTVV.

The genes are TRBV6-1 and TRBJ2-3; D remains unclear. Trimming left V 3 bases short and J 3 bases short, with 13 bases between. The CDR3 length is 15 residues. Germline V gene lookup returns CDR1 MNHNS and CDR2 SASEGT. The CDR3 spells CASSDRIRFTDTQYF. DNA for the CDR3: TGTGCCAGCAGTGATAGAATCAGATTTACAGATACGCAGTATTTT.

This rearrangement joins TRBV7-3 to TRBJ2-5; 12 bases are shared with TRBD1. CDR1 and CDR2 (germline): SGHTA, FQGTGA. Germline trimming cut 5 bases from V and 6 bases from J; bases unmatched to any gene: 10. The CDR3 spans 16 residues. CDR3 sequence (DNA): TGTGCCAGCAGCATCTCCGGGACAGGGGGCGCAAAGACCCAGTACTTC. It is translated as CASSISGTGGAKTQYF.

This sequence joins TRBV7-2 and TRBJ1-1; no reliable D call. V gave up 2 bases and J gave up 3 bases, with 10 bases separating them. There are 14 residues in the CDR3. Germline V gene sequence: CDR1 SGHTA, CDR2 FQGNSA. CDR3 loop: CASSLIRSDTEAFF. CDR3 bases: TGTGCCAGCAGCTTAATCCGCTCGGACACTGAAGCTTTCTTT.

For this clone: Other DNA variants within this sample encode the same CDR3. This chain connects TRBV5-1 to TRBJ2-3, with TRBD1 matching over 8 bases. The V segment lost 4 bases and the J segment 4 bases; nucleotides outside the gene matches: 2. The CDR3 has 13 residues. CDR1 and CDR2 (germline): SGHRS, YFSETQ. In nucleotides, the CDR3 is TGCGCCAGCAGCGGACAGGGAGCAGATACGCAGTATTTT. Translated, it gives CASSGQGADTQYF.

This rearrangement joins TRBV5-4 to TRBJ2-3; D is uncertain. Germline V gene data show CDR1 as SGHNT and CDR2 as YYREEE (reference sequence). Trimming left V 0 bases short and J 4 bases short, with 6 bases between. CDR3 size: 13 residues. This CDR3 is CASSLVDADTQYF. The CDR3, as DNA: TGTGCCAGCAGCTTGGTTGACGCAGATACGCAGTATTTT.

This clone was detected a few times. The chain carries TRBV5-4 and TRBJ2-7; 8 nucleotides match TRBD2. V dropped 0 bases and J dropped 6; count of bases not matched to a gene: 11. CDR3 length equals 16 residues. In germline, CDR1 is SGHNT, CDR2 YYREEE (reference sequence). This chain's CDR3 is CASSLGTSGRIGEQYF. The CDR3 DNA sequence: TGTGCCAGCAGCTTGGGGACGAGCGGGAGAATCGGCGAGCAGTACTTC. The full variable domain, its missing parts supplied by reference TRBV5-4 and TRBJ2-7, is ETGVTQSPTHLIKTRGQQVTLRCSSQSGHNTVSWYQQALGQGPQFIFQYYREEENGRGNFPPRFSGLQFPNYSSELNVNALELDDSALYLCASSLGTSGRIGEQYFGPGTRLTVT.

The CDR3 sequence is CASNRQGLPPGGYTF. The CDR3 region has the DNA TGTGCCAGCAATCGGCAGGGGTTGCCCCCCGGTGGCTACACCTTC. The genes are TRBV6-6 and TRBJ1-2, with TRBD1 as a possible D gene (6 bases). The germline V gene encodes CDR1 MNHNY and CDR2 SVGAGI (reference sequence). This CDR3 has 15 residues. V lost 7 bases and J 7 bases, leaving 22 bases between the germline ends.

This chain links TRBV10-3 with TRBJ1-1; 7 bases match TRBD1. Germline V CDR1 and CDR2: ENHRY, SYGVKD. With V trimmed by 5 bases and J by 5 bases, 11 bases remained unmatched. CDR3 length: 15 amino acids. CDR3 DNA: TGTGCCATCAGTCGAACTTCAGGGGGGAGTACTGAAGCTTTCTTT. Encoded protein: CAISRTSGGSTEAFF.

This clone was seen just once. The chain couples TRBV5-8 to TRBJ2-7; 8 positions agree with TRBD2. The V segment lost 1 base and the J segment 0 bases; nucleotides outside the gene matches: 6. Per germline, CDR1 SGHTS and CDR2 YDEGEE. This CDR3 has 16 amino acids. The chain's CDR3 is CASSLFLREVSYEQYF. As DNA, the CDR3 is TGTGCCAGCAGCTTGTTTTTGCGGGAGGTCTCCTACGAGCAGTACTTC.

This chain links TRBV5-5 with TRBJ1-1; 10 bases map to TRBD1. Trimming took 4 bases from V and 3 from J; bases not matched to a gene: 6. The CDR3 is 15 amino acids. The germline V gene encodes CDR1 SGHKS and CDR2 YYEKEE (reference sequence). In nucleotides, the CDR3 is TGTGCCAGCAGCCTTCGGACAGGGGGGGACACTGAAGCTTTCTTT. This translates into CASSLRTGGDTEAFF.

This clone appeared once. CDR3 sequence: CASSFVLGLTRTYEQYF. For the CDR3, the DNA is TGTGCCAGCAGTTTTGTACTCGGACTAACCCGAACCTACGAGCAGTACTTC. The chain has TRBV28 and TRBJ2-7; the D gene is possibly TRBD2 (6 bases). The V and J ends lost 3 bases and 2 bases respectively, with 20 bases between them. The CDR3 sequence is 17 residues long. Per the germline V gene, CDR1 is MDHEN and CDR2 is SYDVKM.

The chain joins TRBV19 to TRBJ2-5; 8 nucleotides line up with TRBD1. This CDR3 has 15 amino acids. Germline V gene lookup returns CDR1 LNHDA and CDR2 SQIVND (reference sequence). The trim removed 6 bases at V and 5 bases at J, leaving 11 bases unmatched. CDR3 in DNA: TGTGCCAGTAGCTTAGCCGGGACAGGTGGGGAGACCCAGTACTTC. Amino acids: CASSLAGTGGETQYF.

V usage is TRBV19 and J usage is TRBJ2-4; 8 nucleotides align to TRBD2. Germline V gives CDR1 LNHDA, CDR2 SQIVND (reference sequence). The CDR3 is 20 residues long. Trimming took 7 bases from V and 0 from J; bases not matched to a gene: 20. As DNA, the CDR3 is TGTGCCAGTACCCCAGGTAGGGGTAGCGGGGCGGGCCTAGCCAAAAACATTCAGTACTTC. Translating it yields CASTPGRGSGAGLAKNIQYF.

This clone was seen a single time. The V and J genes are TRBV5-4 and TRBJ1-1, with no clear D. V gave up 1 base and J gave up 1 base, with 11 bases separating them. The CDR3 has 15 amino acids. Per germline, CDR1 SGHNT and CDR2 YYREEE (reference sequence). In DNA form, the CDR3 reads TGTGCCAGCAGCTTGTCCGGGAGGCAGAACACTGAAGCTTTCTTT. Translated, it gives CASSLSGRQNTEAFF. The complete variable domain, with remaining parts taken from reference TRBV5-4 and TRBJ1-1, reads ETGVTQSPTHLIKTRGQQVTLRCSSQSGHNTVSWYQQALGQGPQFIFQYYREEENGRGNFPPRFSGLQFPNYSSELNVNALELDDSALYLCASSLSGRQNTEAFFGQGTRLTVV.

This clone was counted a few times. Here the CDR3 reads CASSSWTGTQYF. The DNA of the CDR3 is TGTGCCAGCAGCTCTTGGACGGGGACCCAGTACTTC. The J gene is TRBJ2-5, the V gene TRBV5-4; no clear D gene. Looked up from germline, CDR1 is SGHNT and CDR2 is YYREEE (reference sequence). The V end lost 3 bases, the J end lost 7 bases, and 10 bases lay between the germline ends. CDR3 length: 12 amino acids.

This chain joins TRBV28 and TRBJ1-5; D is uncertain. The ends were cut back, 5 bases at V and 7 bases at J, with 9 bases in the middle. Germline V gene lookup returns CDR1 MDHEN and CDR2 SYDVKM. CDR3 size: 12 residues. Here the CDR3 reads CASSVGWQPQHF. DNA of the CDR3: TGTGCCAGCAGTGTGGGATGGCAGCCCCAGCATTTT.

The V call is TRBV28, the J call TRBJ1-4; 7 nucleotides match TRBD1. The CDR3 has 14 amino acids. The V segment lost 2 bases and the J segment 7 bases; nucleotides outside the gene matches: 4. Germline CDR1 and CDR2: MDHEN and SYDVKM. CDR3 DNA: TGTGCCAGCAGTTTAGGGGACAGCCTTGAAAAACTGTTTTTT. Translated, it gives CASSLGDSLEKLFF.

Note on this clone: A far more abundant clone sits one base away, making this likely a read error. The chain employs TRBV7-6 and TRBJ2-7; 7 nucleotides agree with TRBD1. Per germline, CDR1 SGHVS and CDR2 FNYEAQ. CDR3 length: 14 amino acids. Unmatched junction bases numbered 6, after V lost 5 bases and J lost 2 bases. CDR3 region: CASSTTQGPYEQYF. DNA of the CDR3: TGTGCCAGCAGCACGACACAGGGGCCCTACGAGCAGTACTTC.

The CDR3 sequence: CASSTVILAKNIQYF. The CDR3 DNA is TGTGCCAGTAGTACCGTAATTTTAGCCAAAAACATTCAGTACTTC. The chain uses TRBV19 and TRBJ2-4; D uncertain. Germline V gene lookup returns CDR1 LNHDA and CDR2 SQIVND (reference sequence). Trimming took 4 bases from V and 0 from J, leaving 10 bases between them. The CDR3 totals 15 residues.